The 2 T cell receptor beta chains presented below share a single source sample, sequenced in a study of blood T cell repertoires in COVID-19 (dated by TCRdb to the early 2020s). The library was produced with the immunoSEQ multiplex PCR assay. Sourced from immuneACCESS, this table was stored by TCRdb with only in-frame sequences that have V and J called. A share of the clones is absent; for the studies checked, an unresolved V gene accounts for under half, and the remainder has no known explanation. The table for this sample lists 100,000 to 130,000 clones; approximately 88% of them were counted only once. The ten largest clones add up to 2% to 2.5% of the sample. The source material was peripheral blood. These TCRs come from a human donor in a cohort sampled during active COVID-19.

V and J are TRBV5-1 and TRBJ1-2, with 8 bases aligning to TRBD1. V shed 8 bases, J shed 3 bases, and the junction held 6 bases outside the gene matches. This CDR3 is built from 13 residues. From germline, CDR1 is SGHRS and CDR2 YFSETQ. The CDR3 reads CASTDRADYGYTF. In DNA, the CDR3 is TGCGCCAGTACGGACAGGGCGGACTATGGCTACACCTTC.

The rearrangement links TRBV7-6 to TRBJ1-2; the match to TRBD1 covers 12 bases. This CDR3 comprises 15 residues. Germline V CDR1 and CDR2: SGHVS, FNYEAQ. The V segment lost 0 bases and the J segment 8 bases; nucleotides outside the gene matches: 4. Here the CDR3 reads CASSLAGQGAGGYTF. CDR3 in DNA: TGTGCCAGCAGCTTAGCGGGACAGGGGGCTGGCGGCTACACCTTC. Supplemented by reference TRBV7-6 and TRBJ1-2, the full variable domain reads GAGVSQSPRYKVTKRGQDVALRCDPISGHVSLYWYRQALGQGPEFLTYFNYEAQQDKSGLPNDRFSAERPEGSISTLTIQRTEQRDSAMYRCASSLAGQGAGGYTFGSGTRLTVV.